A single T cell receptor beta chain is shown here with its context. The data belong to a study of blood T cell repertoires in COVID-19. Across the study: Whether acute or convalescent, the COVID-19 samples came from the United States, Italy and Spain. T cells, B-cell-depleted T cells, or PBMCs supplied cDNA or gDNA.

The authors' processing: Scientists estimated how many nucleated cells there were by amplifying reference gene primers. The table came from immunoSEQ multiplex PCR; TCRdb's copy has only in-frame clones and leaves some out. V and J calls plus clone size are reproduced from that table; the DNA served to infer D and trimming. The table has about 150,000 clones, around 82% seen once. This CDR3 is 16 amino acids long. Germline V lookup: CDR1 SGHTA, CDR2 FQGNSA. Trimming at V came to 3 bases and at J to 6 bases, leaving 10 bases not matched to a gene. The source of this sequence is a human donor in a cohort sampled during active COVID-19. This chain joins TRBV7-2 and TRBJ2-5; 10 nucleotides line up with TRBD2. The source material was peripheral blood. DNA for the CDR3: TGTGCCAGCAGCTTCAGTAGCGGGGGGCTCCCCAAGACCCAGTACTTC. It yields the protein CASSFSSGGLPKTQYF.